This TCR beta chain was identified during a study of blood T cell repertoires in COVID-19. Study-level background: The origin of the acute and convalescent COVID-19 samples was the United States, Italy and Spain. T cells, B-cell-depleted T cells, or PBMCs supplied cDNA or gDNA.

Patients of the Seattle cohort, enrolled during active infection, were followed longitudinally. Original handling: It was from reference gene primer amplification that nucleated cell counts were estimated. Here immunoSEQ multiplex PCR was the method, and the copy in TCRdb shows in-frame clones only, minus some. The V and J calls and clone size are taken from that table; D and trimming were inferred from the DNA. The sample consists of over 75,000 clones, around 88% of them appearing once. Sequencing was carried out using peripheral blood. The sequence came from a man aged 50 to 60 with COVID-19, enrolled during active disease.

This CDR3 reads CATSVLAGAYNEQFF. As DNA, the CDR3 is TGTGCCACCAGCGTACTAGCGGGGGCCTACAATGAGCAGTTCTTC. The rearrangement links TRBV15 to TRBJ2-1; the match to TRBD2 covers 11 bases. V lost 5 bases, J lost 2 bases, and 2 bases stayed unmatched. This CDR3 is built from 15 residues. The germline gives CDR1 LNHNV, CDR2 YYDKDF (reference sequence).